The 27 T cell receptor beta chains below come from one sample, sequenced in a study of T cell repertoires in cytomegalovirus infection. No antigen has been assigned to these receptors. TCRdb passed the reads through MiXCR, listing each CDR3 protein once. The data contain about 890,000 distinct CDR3 sequences, around 32% of them seen just once; the ten biggest clones take up 11% to 15%. Sequencing used cultured CD8+ T cells from PBMCs, obtained from culture after CMV antigen stimulation. These receptors were collected from a human donor in good health (CMV status not recorded). Some clones in this sample may be carry-over from other donors' samples.

This clonotype appeared a few times. The chain uses TRBV4-1 and TRBJ2-6; no firm D call. Deletions cut 2 bases from V and 1 base from J, with 6 bases between. The CDR3 runs 15 residues. The germline gives CDR1 MGHRA, CDR2 YSYEKL. The CDR3 spells CASSQTDSGANVLTF. CDR3 DNA: TGCGCCAGCAGCCAAACGGATTCTGGGGCCAACGTCCTGACTTTC.

This clonotype was seen repeatedly, ten times or more. The chain combines TRBV7-8 with TRBJ2-7; TRBD1 matches at 8 bases. Germline CDR1 and CDR2: SGHVS and FQNEAQ. The CDR3 spans 16 residues. J lost 2 bases, V lost 4 bases, and 10 bases had no gene match. Here the CDR3 DNA reads TGTGCCAGCAGCTCCGGACAGGGTTTACAAACCTACGAGCAGTACTTC. Its translation is CASSSGQGLQTYEQYF.

This clonotype was counted a few times. The J gene is TRBJ2-1, the V gene TRBV6-4; D remains ambiguous. Per germline, CDR1 MRHNA and CDR2 SNTAGT. V lost 6 bases, J lost 7 bases, and 10 bases lay in between. The CDR3 is 12 residues long. Here the CDR3 DNA reads TGTGCCAGCAGCGGCATGGGGAATGAGCAGTTCTTC. Protein: CASSGMGNEQFF.

In nucleotides, the CDR3 is TGTGCCAGCAGTCCACTAGGTCAGGGGGTTAGGAATGAGCAGTTCTTC. Its translation is CASSPLGQGVRNEQFF. The V and J genes are TRBV28 and TRBJ2-1, with 7 nucleotides matching TRBD1. The CDR3 has 16 amino acids. Trimming cost V 5 bases and J 7 bases; bases outside gene matches: 14. CDR1 and CDR2 from the germline V gene are MDHEN and SYDVKM.

As regards this clonotype: One base away lies a much larger clone, so this may be a sequencing read error. The CDR3 nucleotides are TGTGCCAGCAGCTTGGGGAGCGGGGGGGCCAATAAGCAGTTCTTC. Translation: CASSLGSGGANKQFF. The chain couples TRBV7-8 to TRBJ2-1; 10 bases are shared with TRBD2. CDR1 SGHVS and CDR2 FQNEAQ come from the germline V gene. The CDR3 contains 15 residues.

This chain uses TRBV15 with TRBJ2-6; a possible D gene is TRBD1 (6 bases). Trimming shortened V by 2 bases and J by 2 bases, and 19 bases separated the two germline ends. This CDR3 has 19 amino acids. Germline assignment: CDR1 LNHNV and CDR2 YYDKDF (reference sequence). CDR3 nucleotide sequence: TGTGCCACCAGCAGAACACAACAGGGATATAGGGCTGGGGCCAACGTCCTGACTTTC. Residues: CATSRTQQGYRAGANVLTF.

In the case of this clonotype: This may come from a read error, since a much larger clone is one base off. The CDR3 DNA reads TGTGCCAGCAGCTTCGGGACATGGTTCACAGATACGCAGTATTTT. This sequence encodes CASSFGTWFTDTQYF. The V gene is TRBV7-2, the J gene TRBJ2-3; a possible D gene is TRBD1 (6 bases). Trimming left V 3 bases short and J 2 bases short, with 12 bases between. Germline V gene data show CDR1 as SGHTA and CDR2 as FQGNSA. There are 15 residues in the CDR3. The full variable domain, in which reference TRBV7-2 and TRBJ2-3 provide the parts outside the CDR3, is GAGVSQSPSNKVTEKGKDVELRCDPISGHTALYWYRQSLGQGLEFLIYFQGNSAPDKSGLPSDRFSAERTGGSVSTLTIQRTQQEDSAVYLCASSFGTWFTDTQYFGPGTRLTVL.

The sample holds a few counts of this clonotype. This chain connects TRBV6-5 to TRBJ2-2, with 7 nucleotides matching TRBD2. The CDR3 loop spans 16 amino acids. The ends lost 0 bases at V and 4 bases at J; junction bases unmatched: 5. Germline CDR1 is MNHEY and CDR2 is SVGAGI. The CDR3: CASSYSTGEGTGELFF. CDR3 in DNA: TGTGCCAGCAGTTACTCCACGGGGGAGGGCACCGGGGAGCTGTTTTTT.

The rearrangement joins TRBV7-2 to TRBJ2-7; D unclear. The CDR3 extends over 13 amino acids. Per the germline V gene, CDR1 is SGHTA and CDR2 is FQGNSA. Between the trimmed V and J ends, which lost 2 bases and 3 bases, there was a span of 8 bases. CDR3 sequence reads: CASSLRLDYEQYV. CDR3 in DNA: TGTGCCAGCAGCTTAAGGCTGGACTACGAGCAGTACGTC.

This clonotype was picked up many times. This chain uses TRBV7-9 with TRBJ2-6, with 8 nucleotides matching TRBD1. This CDR3 has 17 amino acids. Germline V gene lookup returns CDR1 SEHNR and CDR2 FQNEAQ (reference sequence). Trimming cost V 6 bases and J 1 base; bases outside gene matches: 8. In DNA form, the CDR3 reads TGTGCCAGCAGAGGACAGGGCGTAACATCTGGGGCCAACGTCCTGACTTTC. This codes for CASRGQGVTSGANVLTF. Full variable domain (missing parts from reference TRBV7-9 and TRBJ2-6): DTGVSQNPRHKITKRGQNVTFRCDPISEHNRLYWYRQTLGQGPEFLTYFQNEAQLEKSRLLSDRFSAERPKGSFSTLEIQRTEQGDSAMYLCASRGQGVTSGANVLTFGAGSRLTVL.

This clonotype occurred many times. CDR3 coding DNA: TGTGCCAGCAGCCCCCGAGGGGGGGGCGACGGCTACACCTTC. It yields the protein CASSPRGGGDGYTF. This chain joins TRBV7-3 and TRBJ1-2; D perhaps matches TRBD1 (6 bases). The CDR3 sequence is 14 residues long. Germline lookup yields CDR1 SGHTA and CDR2 FQGTGA. The ends were cut back, 5 bases at V and 8 bases at J, with 18 bases in the middle.

This clonotype was recorded a few times. This chain links TRBV6-2 or TRBV6-3 with TRBJ1-2, with 8 bases matching TRBD1. V shed 6 bases and J 6 bases; nucleotides not matched to a gene: 12. The CDR3 runs 15 residues. The V gene's germline CDR1 is MNHEY and CDR2 SVGEGT. The CDR3 DNA reads TGTGCCAGCAGCAAAGACAGGGGAGGAATTAATGGCTACACCTTC. Its translation is CASSKDRGGINGYTF.

This clonotype was seen at least ten times. V usage is TRBV6-1 and J usage is TRBJ2-2, with D possibly TRBD1 on 6 matching bases. The CDR3 loop spans 14 amino acids. V dropped 5 bases and J dropped 1 base, with 8 bases sitting between them. Germline V gene lookup returns CDR1 MNHNS and CDR2 SASEGT. The CDR3, as DNA: TGTGCCAGCAGTTTCAGGGGGAACACCGGGGAGCTGTTTTTT. It yields the protein CASSFRGNTGELFF.

The chain joins TRBV4-1 to TRBJ2-3; D uncertain. Germline assignment: CDR1 MGHRA and CDR2 YSYEKL. The CDR3 is 15 residues long. Trimming took off 6 bases at V and 4 bases at J, with 17 bases between the two ends. CDR3 sequence (DNA): TGCGCCAGCAGGTTAGAACCTGGGCCCGCAGATACGCAGTATTTT. Encoded protein: CASRLEPGPADTQYF.

Worth noting for this clonotype: A much bigger clone sits one base away, suggesting this may be a read error. The V and J genes are TRBV6-6 and TRBJ1-1, with a weak D call TRBD1 (6 bases). Deletions cut 6 bases from V and 2 bases from J, with 19 bases between. The germline gives CDR1 MNHNY, CDR2 SVGAGI (reference sequence). CDR3 length: 16 residues. This chain's CDR3 is CASSLTGYVGNTEAFF. CDR3 in DNA: TGTGCCAGCAGCCTCACAGGGTATGTAGGAAACACTGAAGCTTTCTTT.

This chain links TRBV5-3 with TRBJ2-5; 8 bases align to TRBD2. TRBV5-3 is designated an ORF whose function remains uncertain. Trimming at V came to 0 bases and at J to 3 bases, leaving 10 bases not matched to a gene. CDR3 size: 17 residues. The CDR3 sequence is CARSLGGTGLGKETQYF. DNA of the CDR3: TGTGCCAGAAGCTTGGGGGGGACGGGACTAGGGAAAGAGACCCAGTACTTC.

This clonotype was counted a few times. This chain connects TRBV28 to TRBJ2-5; 8 bases map to TRBD2. Trimming at V came to 1 base and at J to 7 bases, leaving 2 bases not matched to a gene. The CDR3 is 13 amino acids. Per the germline V gene, CDR1 is MDHEN and CDR2 is SYDVKM. The CDR3 protein is CASSLSAGGTQYF. In DNA form, the CDR3 reads TGTGCCAGCAGTTTATCTGCGGGGGGGACCCAGTACTTC.

The V gene is TRBV15, the J gene TRBJ2-7, with D perhaps TRBD2 (5 bases). Trimming left V 0 bases short and J 7 bases short, with 10 bases between. Per the germline V gene, CDR1 is LNHNV and CDR2 is YYDKDF (reference sequence). This CDR3 region has 13 residues. CDR3 DNA sequence: TGTGCCACCAGCAGAGATCTTTCGGGGGAGCAGTACTTC. Its protein product is CATSRDLSGEQYF.

This clonotype was observed a few times. The chain uses TRBV6-5 and TRBJ2-2; no reliable D call. The V end lost 7 bases, the J end lost 6 bases, and 9 bases lay between the germline ends. The CDR3 runs to 12 residues. CDR1 is MNHEY and CDR2 is SVGAGI in the germline V gene. The CDR3 reads CASMSFAGELFF. The DNA of the CDR3 is TGTGCCAGCATGTCTTTCGCCGGGGAGCTGTTTTTT.

The chain couples TRBV5-4 to TRBJ2-2; D is undetermined. Trimming shortened V by 3 bases and J by 8 bases, and 8 bases separated the two germline ends. The germline gives CDR1 SGHNT, CDR2 YYREEE (reference sequence). The CDR3 has 12 residues. The CDR3 DNA reads as TGTGCCAGCAGCTCCTCCCTTGGGGAGCTGTTTTTT. Translation gives CASSSSLGELFF.

The chain combines TRBV6-6 with TRBJ2-7; D call uncertain. This CDR3 has 15 residues. Germline V gene data show CDR1 as MNHNY and CDR2 as SVGAGI (reference sequence). V lost 7 bases and J 5 bases, leaving 21 bases between the germline ends. The chain's CDR3 is CASTSEYPGVDEQYF. In nucleotides, the CDR3 is TGTGCCAGCACGTCCGAATACCCTGGAGTCGACGAGCAGTACTTC.

The gene calls are TRBV6-1 and TRBJ1-5, with D tentatively TRBD1 (5 bases). Germline-derived CDR1 and CDR2 are MNHNS and SASEGT. The length of the CDR3 is 17 residues. Deletions cut 2 bases from V and 0 bases from J, with 14 bases between. The CDR3 here is CASSEYGAINSNQPQHF. CDR3 bases: TGTGCCAGCAGTGAATACGGGGCCATTAATAGCAATCAGCCCCAGCATTTT.

V usage is TRBV9 and J usage is TRBJ1-4, with TRBD1 matching over 11 bases. V lost 4 bases and J lost 6; bases outside the gene matches: 14. This CDR3 has 18 residues. Germline V gives CDR1 SGDLS, CDR2 YYNGEE. The CDR3 is CASSRSPDRGLVDEKLFF. CDR3 bases: TGTGCCAGCAGCAGATCTCCGGACAGGGGGCTAGTAGATGAAAAACTGTTTTTT.

The table lists this clonotype with a few counts. This rearrangement joins TRBV13 to TRBJ2-7, with D hard to call. CDR3 length: 15 residues. The ends were cut back, 5 bases at V and 1 base at J, with 15 bases in the middle. Germline V gene lookup returns CDR1 PRHDT and CDR2 FYEKMQ (reference sequence). The CDR3 DNA is TGTGCCAGCAGCATGTTTTCGCCAAATTCCTACGAGCAGTACTTC. This translates into CASSMFSPNSYEQYF. The full variable domain, with the rest looked up from reference TRBV13 and TRBJ2-7, is AAGVIQSPRHLIKEKRETATLKCYPIPRHDTVYWYQQGPGQDPQFLISFYEKMQSDKGSIPDRFSAQQFSDYHSELNMSSLELGDSALYFCASSMFSPNSYEQYFGPGTRLTVT.

The rearrangement joins TRBV4-3 to TRBJ1-3, with TRBD1 as a possible D gene (6 bases). V was shortened by 8 bases and J by 2 bases, with 16 bases between the two germline ends. Germline assignment: CDR1 LGHNA and CDR2 YSLEER. The CDR3 runs to 15 residues. As DNA, the CDR3 is TGCGCCAGCTGCCTAGACAGGAATACTGGAAACACCATATATTTT. It yields the protein CASCLDRNTGNTIYF.

The chain recombines TRBV4-3 with TRBJ2-6; D is possibly TRBD2 (6 bases). This CDR3 region has 18 residues. The germline gives CDR1 LGHNA, CDR2 YSLEER. The V and J ends lost 3 bases and 1 base respectively, with 16 bases between them. The CDR3 here is CASSQVGGVMSGANVLTF. The CDR3 DNA reads as TGCGCCAGCAGCCAGGTGGGGGGAGTTATGTCTGGGGCCAACGTCCTGACTTTC.

Concerning this clonotype: Mismatch with germline at one junction end may stem from a read error. The chain has TRBV6-6 and TRBJ2-3, with 9 bases matching TRBD1. Germline V lookup: CDR1 MNHNY, CDR2 SVGAGI (reference sequence). The length of the CDR3 is 17 residues. CDR3 bases: TGTGCCGGCAGCATCGGGCCCTGGACAGGGGGCACAGATACGCAGTATTTT. This translates into CAGSIGPWTGGTDTQYF.